The 5 T cell receptor beta chains listed next were all sequenced from one sample in a study of tumor-infiltrating lymphocytes in primary liver carcinoma. Constant-region priming of roughly 490 ng total RNA yielded TCR beta cDNA. Three-round nested multiplex PCR performed with slightly modified ARM-PCR produced the TCR beta libraries. Rounds one and two of PCR, each of 10 cycles, were primed with TRBV1-TRBV30 forward primers and a C-beta reverse primer. TCRdb called the multiplex PCR reads again in MiXCR, with one record for every CDR3 protein. The profile shows 85,000 to 100,000 distinct CDR3 sequences, approximately 72% of them singletons. Bulk tissue was left unsorted, and RNA and DNA were co-extracted from about 19-30 mg of it. The sequenced sample was tumor-adjacent normal liver tissue. The receptor source for this set is a man in his forties or fifties with primary liver carcinoma and hepatitis B virus infection.

Of note for this clonotype: A much larger clone lies one base from this, so it may be a read error. V and J are TRBV5-1 and TRBJ2-2, with D perhaps TRBD2 (7 bases). The CDR3 sequence is 16 residues long. Per the germline V gene, CDR1 is SGHRS and CDR2 is YFSETQ. The CDR3 nucleotides are TGCGCCATCAGCCACAACCCGGGGGGCTCTACCGGGGAGCTGTTTTTT. Protein sequence: CAISHNPGGSTGELFF.

This CDR3 is CASSVEAGGSYEKYF. CDR3 nucleotide sequence: TGTGCCAGCAGTGTAGAGGCGGGGGGTAGCTATGAGAAGTACTTC. The chain joins TRBV6-1 to TRBJ2-7; 8 bases align to TRBD2. Germline trimming cut 4 bases from V and 11 bases from J; bases unmatched to any gene: 16. This CDR3 comprises 15 residues. The V gene's germline CDR1 is MNHNS and CDR2 SASEGT.

This chain joins TRBV12-3 or TRBV12-4 and TRBJ2-6; D uncertain. The CDR3 contains 13 residues. Trimming removed 8 bases at V and 2 bases at J, with 7 bases between. The CDR3 loop is CASDRAGANVLTF. The CDR3 DNA reads as TGTGCCAGCGATCGAGCTGGGGCCAACGTCCTGACTTTC.

This clonotype has a handful of counts. The chain is built from TRBV9 and TRBJ1-1; 7 nucleotides align to TRBD1. This CDR3 region has 14 residues. CDR1 is SGDLS, CDR2 YYNGEE, per germline. The V segment lost 3 bases and the J segment 4 bases; nucleotides outside the gene matches: 6. CDR3 loop: CASSAAGGSTEAFF. Here the CDR3 DNA reads TGTGCCAGCAGCGCCGCAGGGGGTTCCACTGAAGCTTTCTTT.

This clonotype was found a few times. The chain carries TRBV25-1 and TRBJ1-4; TRBD1 is a possible D gene (5 bases). The CDR3 length is 15 residues. Deletions cut 4 bases from V and 8 bases from J, with 17 bases between. The V gene's germline CDR1 is MGHDK and CDR2 SYGVNS. The CDR3 region has the DNA TGTGCCAGCAGTGCCGGTCAGGGACGGGAAGAAAAACTGTTTTTT. It specifies CASSAGQGREEKLFF. The full variable domain, its missing parts supplied by reference TRBV25-1 and TRBJ1-4, is EADIYQTPRYLVIGTGKKITLECSQTMGHDKMYWYQQDPGMELHLIHYSYGVNSTEKGDLSSESTVSRIRTEHFPLTLESARPSHTSQYLCASSAGQGREEKLFFGSGTQLSVL.